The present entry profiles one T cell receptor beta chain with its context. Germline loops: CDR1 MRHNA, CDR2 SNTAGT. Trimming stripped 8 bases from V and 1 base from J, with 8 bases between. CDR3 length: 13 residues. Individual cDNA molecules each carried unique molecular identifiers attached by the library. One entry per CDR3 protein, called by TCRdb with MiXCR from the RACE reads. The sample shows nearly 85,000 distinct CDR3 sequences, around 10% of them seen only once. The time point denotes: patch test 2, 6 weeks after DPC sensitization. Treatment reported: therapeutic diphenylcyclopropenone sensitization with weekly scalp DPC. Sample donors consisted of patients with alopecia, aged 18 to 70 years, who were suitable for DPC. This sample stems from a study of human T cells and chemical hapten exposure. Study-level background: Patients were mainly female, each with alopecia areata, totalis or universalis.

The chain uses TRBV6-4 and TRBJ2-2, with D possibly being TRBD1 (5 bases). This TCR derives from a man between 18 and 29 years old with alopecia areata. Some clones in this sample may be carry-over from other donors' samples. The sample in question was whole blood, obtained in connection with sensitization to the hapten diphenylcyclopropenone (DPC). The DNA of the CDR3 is TGTGCCAGCGCAACAGGGAACACCGGGGAGCTGTTTTTT. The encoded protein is CASATGNTGELFF.